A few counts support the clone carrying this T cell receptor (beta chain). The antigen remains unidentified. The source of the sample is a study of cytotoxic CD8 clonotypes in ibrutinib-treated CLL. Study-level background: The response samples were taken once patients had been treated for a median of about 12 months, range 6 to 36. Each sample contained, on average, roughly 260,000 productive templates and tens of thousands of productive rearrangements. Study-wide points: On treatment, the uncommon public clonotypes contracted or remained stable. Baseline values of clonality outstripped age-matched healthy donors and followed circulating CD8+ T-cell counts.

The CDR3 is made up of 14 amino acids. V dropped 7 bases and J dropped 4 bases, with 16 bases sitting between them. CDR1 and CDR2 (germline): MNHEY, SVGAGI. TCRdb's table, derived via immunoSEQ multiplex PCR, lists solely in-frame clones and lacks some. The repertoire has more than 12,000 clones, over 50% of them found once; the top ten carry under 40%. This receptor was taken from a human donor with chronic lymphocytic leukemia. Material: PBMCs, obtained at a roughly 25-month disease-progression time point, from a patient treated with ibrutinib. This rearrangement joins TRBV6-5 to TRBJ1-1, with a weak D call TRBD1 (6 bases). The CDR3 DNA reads TGTGCCAGCAACGAACAGGGACCGAGCACTGAAGCTTTCTTT. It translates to CASNEQGPSTEAFF.